The 17 T cell receptor beta chains in this list originate from one sample, sequenced in a study of blood T cells in healthy people across ages. Together with a sample-barcoded 5' primer, a J-beta primer mix was included in a second PCR lasting roughly 6 to 12 cycles. TCRdb re-derived calls from the 5' RACE reads in MiXCR, one entry per CDR3 protein. In the table there are hundreds of thousands of distinct CDR3 sequences, roughly 50% of which are singletons. The material sequenced was blood. The receptors shown here come from a man at least 80 years old in good health.

The V gene is TRBV10-3, the J gene TRBJ2-1; D is uncertain. Germline values: CDR1 ENHRY, CDR2 SYGVKD. The CDR3 has 14 amino acids. The V gene lost 7 bases and the J gene lost 0 bases, with 10 bases spanning the gap. DNA for the CDR3: TGTGCCATCACCGCGGTTAGCTCCTACAATGAGCAGTTCTTC. Its protein is CAITAVSSYNEQFF.

This chain joins TRBV12-3 or TRBV12-4 and TRBJ2-3, with D possibly matching TRBD1 (6 bases). V was clipped by 6 bases and J by 14 bases, with 27 bases between them. The CDR3 contains 15 residues. Here the CDR3 reads CASSRLDRQHRYAYF. In nucleotides, the CDR3 is TGTGCCAGCAGCCGGCTGGACAGACAGCACAGATACGCGTATTTT.

The chain uses TRBV7-2 and TRBJ2-5; D is undetermined. The germline gives CDR1 SGHTA, CDR2 FQGNSA. Trimming shortened V by 5 bases and J by 5 bases, and 18 bases separated the two germline ends. The CDR3 has 15 amino acids. CDR3 amino acids: CASSPTQRGWETQYF. The CDR3 region has the DNA TGTGCCAGCAGCCCGACTCAGCGCGGTTGGGAGACCCAGTACTTC. Combining the CDR3 with reference TRBV7-2 and TRBJ2-5 gives the whole variable domain GAGVSQSPSNKVTEKGKDVELRCDPISGHTALYWYRQSLGQGLEFLIYFQGNSAPDKSGLPSDRFSAERTGGSVSTLTIQRTQQEDSAVYLCASSPTQRGWETQYFGPGTRLLVL.

This clonotype was seen only a few times. J is TRBJ2-1 and V is TRBV7-2, with a tentative D call TRBD1 (7 bases). The CDR3 runs to 16 residues. Germline CDR1 and CDR2: SGHTA and FQGNSA. Trimming pared 0 bases from V and 7 bases from J, leaving 16 bases between. This chain's CDR3 is CASSLALTGRRNEQFF. The CDR3 bases are TGTGCCAGCAGCTTAGCGCTGACAGGGAGGAGAAATGAGCAGTTCTTC.

This clonotype was seen only a few times. V gene TRBV6-5 combines with J gene TRBJ2-5, with a tentative D call TRBD1 (5 bases). Germline CDR1 is MNHEY and CDR2 is SVGAGI. V was clipped by 4 bases and J by 4 bases, with 13 bases between them. CDR3 size: 14 residues. The CDR3 here is CASSFLGRVETQYF. CDR3 nucleotide sequence: TGTGCCAGCAGTTTCCTTGGCAGGGTAGAGACCCAGTACTTC.

J is TRBJ2-5 and V is TRBV20-1; TRBD2 matches at 7 bases. V lost 4 bases, J lost 3 bases, and 2 bases stayed unmatched. The CDR3 has 12 amino acids. Germline V gives CDR1 DFQATT, CDR2 SNEGSKA (reference sequence). Written as DNA, the CDR3 is TGCAGTGCTACTAGCGGCAAAGAGACCCAGTACTTC. Encoded protein: CSATSGKETQYF.

A remark on this clonotype: A read error may be the cause here, since a much bigger clone is one base away. The chain is built from TRBV7-2 and TRBJ2-3; perhaps TRBD2 as D (5 bases). Germline V gene data show CDR1 as SGHTA and CDR2 as FQGNSA. Deletions cut 4 bases from V and 14 bases from J, with 22 bases between. The CDR3 length is 14 residues. Here the CDR3 reads CASSSRALLGDAYF. The CDR3 coding sequence is TGTGCCAGCAGCTCACGGGCTCTGTTGGGAGACGCGTATTTT.

The V gene is TRBV7-2, the J gene TRBJ2-2; D unresolved. CDR1 and CDR2 from the germline V gene are SGHTA and FQGNSA. The CDR3 contains 16 residues. The V end lost 4 bases, the J end lost 1 base, and 13 bases lay between the germline ends. This chain's CDR3 is CASSSPRAGNTGELFF. CDR3 DNA: TGTGCCAGCAGCTCCCCCCGGGCAGGGAACACCGGGGAGCTGTTTTTT.

J is TRBJ2-7 and V is TRBV5-4, with 7 bases identical to TRBD2. Germline trimming cut 4 bases from V and 2 bases from J; bases unmatched to any gene: 15. This CDR3 region has 17 residues. Germline V gene data show CDR1 as SGHNT and CDR2 as YYREEE (reference sequence). CDR3 nucleotide sequence: TGTGCCAGCAGCCTCTCGAGCGGGAACCCCACACCCTACGAGCAGTACTTC. It encodes CASSLSSGNPTPYEQYF.

This clonotype appeared a single time. The chain is built from TRBV10-3 and TRBJ2-7; TRBD2 matches 8 bases. The CDR3 is 13 amino acids. V was pared by 3 bases and J by 2 bases, with 0 bases of the junction left unmatched. Germline lookup yields CDR1 ENHRY and CDR2 SYGVKD. CDR3 sequence (DNA): TGTGCCATCAGTGAAGCGGGGGCCTACGAGCAGTACTTC. It translates to CAISEAGAYEQYF.

The chain links TRBV6-1 to TRBJ2-5; D unresolved. Matching the DNA end better, TRBJ2-7 makes the J call doubtful. The germline V gene has CDR1 MNHNS and CDR2 SASEGT. The CDR3 runs to 12 residues. The CDR3 region is CASTLRQYEQYF. The CDR3 DNA sequence: TGTGCCAGCACCCTCCGGCAGTACGAGCAGTACTTC.

This clonotype was observed a few times. The chain is built from TRBV4-2 and TRBJ2-3; no reliable D call. Germline CDR1 reads LGHNA; CDR2 reads YNFKEQ. The V gene lost 0 bases and the J gene lost 5 bases, with 6 bases spanning the gap. The CDR3 has 13 amino acids. The CDR3 DNA is TGTGCCAGCAGCCAAGATAAAGGAGATACGCAGTATTTT. This gives the protein CASSQDKGDTQYF.

This chain joins TRBV21-1 and TRBJ2-4; the table's D call, TRBD2, was not checked against the DNA. The J call may be incorrect, as the DNA end agrees better with TRBJ2-5. TRBV21-1 is deemed a pseudogene. CDR3 length: 19 residues. CDR3 nucleotides: TGTGCCAGCAGCTACCGAACCGGGACTAGCGAGAGGGCCGATGAGACCCAGTACTTC. As protein: CASSYRTGTSERADETQYF.

The rearrangement joins TRBV20-1 to TRBJ2-3, with TRBD2 matching over 7 bases. J was trimmed by 5 bases and V by 0 bases; bases with no gene match: 14. The germline V gene encodes CDR1 DFQATT and CDR2 SNEGSKA (reference sequence). The CDR3 extends over 17 amino acids. CDR3 in amino acids: CSARDLTWASGVDTQYF. CDR3 in DNA: TGCAGTGCTAGAGATCTCACGTGGGCTAGCGGTGTAGATACGCAGTATTTT.

The chain employs TRBV5-5 and TRBJ1-1; D is unclear. CDR3 size: 13 residues. V was clipped by 2 bases and J by 11 bases, with 16 bases between them. Germline CDR1 SGHKS, CDR2 YYEKEE (reference sequence). The DNA of the CDR3 is TGTGCCAGCAGCTTAGGACTTCCTCTCGGGGCTTTCTTT. Amino acid sequence: CASSLGLPLGAFF.

This chain links TRBV7-9 with TRBJ2-1, with no clear D. The closer fit of TRBJ2-7 to the DNA end suggests the J call may be wrong. The CDR3 is 11 amino acids. Germline assignment: CDR1 SEHNR and CDR2 FQNEAQ (reference sequence). As DNA, the CDR3 is TGTGCCAGCAGCTTCTCTACCGAGCAGTACTTC. It translates to CASSFSTEQYF.

The chain has TRBV5-1 and TRBJ1-4; D remains ambiguous. The CDR3 runs to 14 residues. Trimming took off 4 bases at V and 4 bases at J, with 11 bases between the two ends. Germline assignment: CDR1 SGHRS and CDR2 YFSETQ. Written as DNA, the CDR3 is TGCGCCAGCAGCCTCAGAAGTGATAATGAAAAACTGTTTTTT. It is translated as CASSLRSDNEKLFF.